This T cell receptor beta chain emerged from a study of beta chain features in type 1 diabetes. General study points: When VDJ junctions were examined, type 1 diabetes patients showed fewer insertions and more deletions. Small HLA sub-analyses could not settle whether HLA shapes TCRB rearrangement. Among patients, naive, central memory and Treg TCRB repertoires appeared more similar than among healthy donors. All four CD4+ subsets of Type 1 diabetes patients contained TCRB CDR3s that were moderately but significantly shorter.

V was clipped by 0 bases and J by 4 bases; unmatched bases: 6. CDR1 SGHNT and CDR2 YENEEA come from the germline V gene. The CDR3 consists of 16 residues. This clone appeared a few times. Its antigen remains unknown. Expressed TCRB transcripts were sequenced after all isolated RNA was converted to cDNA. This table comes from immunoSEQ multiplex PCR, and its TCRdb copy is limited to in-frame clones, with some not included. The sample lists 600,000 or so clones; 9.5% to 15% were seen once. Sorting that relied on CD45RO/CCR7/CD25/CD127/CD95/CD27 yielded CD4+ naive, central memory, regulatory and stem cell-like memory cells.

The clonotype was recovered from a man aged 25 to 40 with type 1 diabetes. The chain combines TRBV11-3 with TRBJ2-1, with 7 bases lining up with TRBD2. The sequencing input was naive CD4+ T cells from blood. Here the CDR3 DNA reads TGTGCCAGCAGCTTAGATGGCGCGGGGGTTTACAATGAGCAGTTCTTC. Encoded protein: CASSLDGAGVYNEQFF.